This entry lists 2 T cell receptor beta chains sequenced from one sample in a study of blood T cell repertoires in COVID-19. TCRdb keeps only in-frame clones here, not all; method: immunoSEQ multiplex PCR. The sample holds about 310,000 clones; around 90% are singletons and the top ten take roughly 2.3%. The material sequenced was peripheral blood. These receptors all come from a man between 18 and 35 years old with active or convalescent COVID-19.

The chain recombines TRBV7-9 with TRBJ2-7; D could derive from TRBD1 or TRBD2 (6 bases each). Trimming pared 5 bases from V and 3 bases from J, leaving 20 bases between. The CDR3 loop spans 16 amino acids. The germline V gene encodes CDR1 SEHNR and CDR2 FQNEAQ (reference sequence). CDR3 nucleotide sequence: TGTGCCAGCAGCCTAGGGGGGTCTAGCGCCTACTACGAGCAGTACTTC. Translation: CASSLGGSSAYYEQYF.

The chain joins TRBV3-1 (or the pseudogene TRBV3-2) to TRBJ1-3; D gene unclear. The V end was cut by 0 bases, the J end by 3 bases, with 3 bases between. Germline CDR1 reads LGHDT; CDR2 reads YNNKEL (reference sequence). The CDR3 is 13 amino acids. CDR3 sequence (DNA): TGTGCCAGCAGCCAAGATCATGGAAACACCATATATTTT. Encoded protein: CASSQDHGNTIYF.